This T cell receptor beta chain was sequenced during a study of cytomegalovirus exposure and HLA in healthy donors. Primers: 60 Vbeta forward and 13 Jbeta reverse. Sequenced by immunoSEQ multiplex PCR; TCRdb stores in-frame clones only, minus some. The table has 150,000 to 200,000 clones, 62% seen once; the top ten hold less than 3%. To note about this clone: Its antigen is unidentified.

General observations from the study: In a later analysis, at a false discovery rate of 0.05, under 20,000 TCR beta sequences were associated with HLA alleles. Cytomegalovirus association was assigned to 170 or so TCR beta chains. Usually a TCR sequence was rare, but some public TCRs were found in many donors. Reports credit the classifier with highly specific, highly sensitive diagnosis of cytomegalovirus status.

The sequence derives from a man aged 35 to 55 in good health and CMV-seronegative. Sequenced material: PBMCs.

The CDR3 DNA reads as TGTGCCAGCAGATCCGGAGTCCTTAATTCACCCCTCCACTTT. It translates to CASRSGVLNSPLHF. This rearrangement joins TRBV6-1 to TRBJ1-6; D unresolved. V was clipped by 6 bases and J by 6 bases, with 12 bases between them. Germline loops: CDR1 MNHNS, CDR2 SASEGT. CDR3 length: 14 amino acids.